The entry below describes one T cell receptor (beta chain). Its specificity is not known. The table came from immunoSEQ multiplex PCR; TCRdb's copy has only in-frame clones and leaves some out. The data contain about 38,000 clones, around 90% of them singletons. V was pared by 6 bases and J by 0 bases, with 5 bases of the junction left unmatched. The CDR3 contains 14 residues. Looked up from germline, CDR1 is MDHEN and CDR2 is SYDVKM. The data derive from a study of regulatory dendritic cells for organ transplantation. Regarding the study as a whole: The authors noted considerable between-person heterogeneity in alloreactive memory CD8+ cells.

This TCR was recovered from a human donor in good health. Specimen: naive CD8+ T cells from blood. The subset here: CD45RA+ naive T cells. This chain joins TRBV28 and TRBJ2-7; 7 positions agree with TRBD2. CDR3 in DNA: TGTGCCAGCAGCCCCTGGGGGGGCTCCTACGAGCAGTACTTC. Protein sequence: CASSPWGGSYEQYF.